This is a list of T cell receptor beta chains from one sample in a study of T-cell reconstitution after alpha-beta-depleted transplantation in children. One entry per CDR3 protein, called by TCRdb with MiXCR from the PCR reads. The repertoire consists of approximately 110,000 distinct CDR3 sequences, with roughly 23% occurring once and the leading ten covering about 11%. Here the sequenced sample was PBMCs, mostly from graft donor cells, taken 180 days after TCRalphabeta/CD19-depleted stem cell transplant. These receptors originate from a male patient aged 2-15 years who had a stem cell transplant for chronic granulomatous disease, so the T cells may come from the graft donor. Each CDR3 is given without its conserved first and last residue.

16 | TRBJ2-1 | TRBV10-3 | AISVGSSGGARYNEQF
12 | TRBJ2-1 | TRBV11-2 | ASSTTGGYNEQF
11 | TRBJ2-3 | TRBV12-3/TRBV12-4 | ASSYLSTDTQY
13 | TRBJ2-5 | TRBV29-1 | SVVLAGRSQETQY
12 | TRBJ1-6 | TRBV5-1 | ASSLGQDNSPLH
12 | TRBJ1-3 | TRBV20-1 | SAKTPGSGNTIY
11 | TRBJ2-1 | TRBV7-2 | ASSQARMQEQF
13 | TRBJ2-5 | TRBV11-2 | ASSPSHGLAETQY
11 | TRBJ2-7 | TRBV7-8 | ASSFSDDREQY
12 | TRBJ2-5 | TRBV7-9 | ASSEQDGWETQY
14 | TRBJ2-2 | TRBV6-2/TRBV6-3 | ASSYASSGGSGELF
11 | TRBJ2-5 | TRBV20-1 | SARVVGQETQY
12 | TRBJ2-1 | TRBV29-1 | SVTDKSSYNEQF
12 | TRBJ1-2 | TRBV5-6 | ASSFFQGSRSYT
9 | TRBJ2-1 | TRBV6-5 | ASSYSNEQF
14 | TRBJ2-7 | TRBV12-3/TRBV12-4 | ASSLGGLADIYEQY
12 | TRBJ1-1 | TRBV12-3/TRBV12-4 | ASSRDRVYTEAF
11 | TRBJ1-1 | TRBV5-1 | ASSLGRGVEAF
14 | TRBJ2-2 | TRBV12-3/TRBV12-4 | ASSLRGLPNTGELF
14 | TRBJ2-1 | TRBV27 | ASSSIGLAGANEQF
14 | TRBJ2-1 | TRBV20-1 | SAPPRSGRALNEQF